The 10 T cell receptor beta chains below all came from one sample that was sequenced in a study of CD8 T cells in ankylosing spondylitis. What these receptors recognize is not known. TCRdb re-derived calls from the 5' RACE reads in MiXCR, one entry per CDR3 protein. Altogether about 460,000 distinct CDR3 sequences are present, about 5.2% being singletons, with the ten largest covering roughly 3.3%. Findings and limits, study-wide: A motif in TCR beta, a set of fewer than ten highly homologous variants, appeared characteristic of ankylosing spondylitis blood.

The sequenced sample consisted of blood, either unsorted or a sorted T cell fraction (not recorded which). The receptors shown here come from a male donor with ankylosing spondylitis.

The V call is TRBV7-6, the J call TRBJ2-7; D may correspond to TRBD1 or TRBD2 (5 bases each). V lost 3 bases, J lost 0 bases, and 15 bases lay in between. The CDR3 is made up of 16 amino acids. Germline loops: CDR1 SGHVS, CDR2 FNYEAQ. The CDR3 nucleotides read TGTGCCAGCAGCTTTGGGGGTTTCCGCAGCTCCTACGAGCAGTACTTC. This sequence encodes CASSFGGFRSSYEQYF.

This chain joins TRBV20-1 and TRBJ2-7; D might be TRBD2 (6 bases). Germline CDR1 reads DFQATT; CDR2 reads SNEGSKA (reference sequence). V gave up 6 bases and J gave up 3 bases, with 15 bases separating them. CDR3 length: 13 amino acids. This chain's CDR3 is CSAPPSGYYEQYF. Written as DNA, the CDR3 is TGCAGTGCCCCCCCCAGCGGGTACTACGAGCAGTACTTC.

CDR3 in DNA: TGTGCCAGCAGTTTCGACCCAGTAACCAACACTGAAGCTTTCTTT. Translated: CASSFDPVTNTEAFF. The chain uses TRBV12-3 or TRBV12-4 and TRBJ1-1; D remains ambiguous. V lost 3 bases and J 2 bases, leaving 13 bases between the germline ends. The CDR3 length is 15 residues.

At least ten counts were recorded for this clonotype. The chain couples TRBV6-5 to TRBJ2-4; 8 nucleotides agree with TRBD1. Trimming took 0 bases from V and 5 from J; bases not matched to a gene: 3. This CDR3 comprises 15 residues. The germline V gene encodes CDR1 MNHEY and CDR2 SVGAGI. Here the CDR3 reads CASSYSGTGENIQYF. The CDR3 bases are TGTGCCAGCAGTTACTCCGGGACAGGAGAAAACATTCAGTACTTC.

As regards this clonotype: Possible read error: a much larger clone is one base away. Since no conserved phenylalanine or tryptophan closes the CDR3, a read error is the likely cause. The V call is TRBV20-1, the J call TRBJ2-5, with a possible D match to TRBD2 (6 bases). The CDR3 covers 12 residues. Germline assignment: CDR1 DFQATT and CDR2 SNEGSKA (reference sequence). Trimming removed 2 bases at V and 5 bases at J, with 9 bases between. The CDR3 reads CSARYGGETQYL. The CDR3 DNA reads TGCAGTGCTAGATACGGAGGGGAGACCCAGTACCTC.

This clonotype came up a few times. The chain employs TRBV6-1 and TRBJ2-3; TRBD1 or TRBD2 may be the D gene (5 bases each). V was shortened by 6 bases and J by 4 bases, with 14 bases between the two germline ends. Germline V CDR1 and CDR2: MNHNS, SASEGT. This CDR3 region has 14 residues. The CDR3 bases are TGTGCCAGCAGCGGGACGGGATCTCCAGATACGCAGTATTTT. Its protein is CASSGTGSPDTQYF.

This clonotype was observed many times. The CDR3: CASSSAKVGNTIYF. In nucleotides, the CDR3 is TGTGCCAGCAGCTCCGCTAAGGTTGGAAACACCATATATTTT. The chain combines TRBV7-9 with TRBJ1-3; D gene uncertain. The ends were cut back, 4 bases at V and 3 bases at J, with 10 bases in the middle. This CDR3 contains 14 residues. The germline V gene has CDR1 SEHNR and CDR2 FQNEAQ (reference sequence). Drawing the rest from reference TRBV7-9 and TRBJ1-3, the complete variable domain is DTGVSQNPRHKITKRGQNVTFRCDPISEHNRLYWYRQTLGQGPEFLTYFQNEAQLEKSRLLSDRFSAERPKGSFSTLEIQRTEQGDSAMYLCASSSAKVGNTIYFGEGSWLTVV.

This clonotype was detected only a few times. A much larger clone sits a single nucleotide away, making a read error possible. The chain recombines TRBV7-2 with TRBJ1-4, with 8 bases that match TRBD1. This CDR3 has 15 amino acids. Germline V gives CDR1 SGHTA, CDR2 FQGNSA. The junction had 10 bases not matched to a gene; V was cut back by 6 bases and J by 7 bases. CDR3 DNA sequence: TGTGCCAGCAGACAGGGGGGCAGGGGTGGTGAAAAACTGTTTTTT. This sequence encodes CASRQGGRGGEKLFF.

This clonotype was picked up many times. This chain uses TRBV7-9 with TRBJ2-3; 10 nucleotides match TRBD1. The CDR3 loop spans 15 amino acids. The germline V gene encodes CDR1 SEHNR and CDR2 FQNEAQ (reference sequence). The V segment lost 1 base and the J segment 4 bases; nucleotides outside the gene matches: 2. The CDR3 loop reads CASSLGTGGADTQYF. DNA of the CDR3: TGTGCCAGCAGCTTAGGGACAGGGGGTGCAGATACGCAGTATTTT.

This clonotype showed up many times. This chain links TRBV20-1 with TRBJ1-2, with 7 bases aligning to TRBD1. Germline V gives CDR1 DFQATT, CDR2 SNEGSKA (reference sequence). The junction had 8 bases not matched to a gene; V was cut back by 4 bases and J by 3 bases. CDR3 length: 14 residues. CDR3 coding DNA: TGCAGTGCTAAAGAGGACAGGCGTTACTATGGCTACACCTTC. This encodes CSAKEDRRYYGYTF.